The 30 T cell receptor beta chains reported below all come from one sample, sequenced in a study of blood T cells in healthy people across ages. With a J-beta primer mix and a sample-barcoded 5' primer, a second PCR ran about 7 to 11 cycles. From the 5' RACE reads, TCRdb called clonotypes with MiXCR, one entry per CDR3 protein. Of about 1.1 million distinct CDR3 sequences listed, more than 30% were seen once; the top ten hold around 13%. The sequenced material came from blood. These receptor sequences come from a man aged 18 to 30 in good health.

To note about this clonotype: The junction differs from germline at one of its ends, possibly a read error. The chain recombines TRBV27 with TRBJ1-4; 8 nucleotides line up with TRBD1. Per the germline V gene, CDR1 is MNHEY and CDR2 is SMNVEV (reference sequence). There are 17 residues in the CDR3. CDR3 protein: CASRMAPTGGTSEKLFF. The CDR3 DNA sequence: TGTGCCAGCAGGATGGCCCCCACAGGGGGAACTAGTGAAAAACTGTTTTTT.

This clonotype has a count of ten or more. V and J are TRBV13 and TRBJ2-1; D call uncertain. Trimming shortened V by 6 bases and J by 9 bases, and 9 bases separated the two germline ends. The CDR3 runs 11 residues. CDR1 and CDR2 from the germline V gene are PRHDT and FYEKMQ (reference sequence). CDR3 sequence (DNA): TGTGCCAGCAGTCGGGTGGGTGAGCAGTTCTTC. Translated: CASSRVGEQFF.

This clonotype was observed a few times. The CDR3 sequence is CASSSPELGEQYF. In DNA form, the CDR3 reads TGTGCCAGCAGCTCCCCTGAACTTGGGGAGCAGTACTTC. V usage is TRBV3-1 and J usage is TRBJ2-7; D is unclear. There are 13 residues in the CDR3. Germline assignment: CDR1 LGHDT and CDR2 YNNKEL (reference sequence). V was shortened by 5 bases and J by 7 bases, with 15 bases between the two germline ends.

This clonotype was recorded a few times. The rearrangement uses TRBV20-1 and TRBJ1-1; tentatively, D is TRBD1 (5 bases). V was trimmed by 3 bases and J by 11 bases, leaving 19 bases between them. Germline V CDR1 and CDR2: DFQATT, SNEGSKA (reference sequence). The CDR3 is 13 amino acids. For the CDR3, the DNA is TGCAGTGCTAGCGTGGGGGGAAGTTTGGGGGCTTTCTTT. As protein: CSASVGGSLGAFF.

As regards this clonotype: The junction departs from the called germline gene at one end, perhaps through a read error. This chain joins TRBV12-3 or TRBV12-4 and TRBJ1-1; a possible D gene is TRBD1 (6 bases). The CDR3 sequence is 12 residues long. The CDR3 nucleotides read TGTGCCAGCAGATTAGGGGGAATTGAAGCTTTCTTT. Translating it yields CASRLGGIEAFF.

The chain joins TRBV28 to TRBJ2-3, with unresolved D. V was trimmed by 5 bases and J by 6 bases, leaving 12 bases between them. The germline V gene has CDR1 MDHEN and CDR2 SYDVKM. The CDR3 runs to 13 residues. The CDR3 sequence is CASSPGAWDTQYF. For the CDR3, the DNA is TGTGCCAGCAGTCCCGGTGCATGGGATACGCAGTATTTT.

The chain combines TRBV29-1 with TRBJ2-1; the D is unclear. The CDR3 length is 14 residues. V shed 3 bases and J shed 8 bases, with 17 bases lying between them. Germline CDR1 is SQVTM and CDR2 is ANQGSEA. Written as DNA, the CDR3 is TGCAGCGTTGACACATCTGGCGGTGGAGATGAGCAGTTCTTC. Protein sequence: CSVDTSGGGDEQFF.

This chain joins TRBV12-3 or TRBV12-4 and TRBJ2-1; 7 bases align to TRBD1. The CDR3 has 12 amino acids. V lost 5 bases to trimming and J lost 14 bases; unmatched junction nucleotides: 9. CDR3 nucleotide sequence: TGTGCCAGCAGTCGACAGGGACCCCGAAAGTTCTTC. Residues: CASSRQGPRKFF.

Many counts were recorded for this clonotype. This chain joins TRBV18 and TRBJ1-4; TRBD1 matches at 9 bases. CDR1 is KGHSH, CDR2 LQKENI, per germline. Germline trimming cut 3 bases from V and 15 bases from J; bases unmatched to any gene: 8. The CDR3 length is 13 residues. The CDR3 here is CASSPGQGNVLFF. The CDR3 bases are TGTGCCAGCTCACCCGGACAGGGGAATGTGTTGTTTTTT.

This clonotype was seen a few times. The rearrangement links TRBV7-9 to TRBJ2-1, with 9 nucleotides matching TRBD2. CDR1 is SEHNR and CDR2 is FQNEAQ in the germline V gene (reference sequence). The CDR3 extends over 16 amino acids. V shed 5 bases, J shed 9 bases, and the junction held 14 bases outside the gene matches. CDR3: CASSPRTGTSITEQFF. CDR3 DNA: TGTGCCAGCAGCCCCCGCACCGGGACTAGCATTACTGAGCAGTTCTTC.

In this sample, this clonotype turned up a few times. In DNA, the CDR3 is TGTGCCAGCAGCGAGGGACAGCTCACAGATACGCAGTATTTT. Protein sequence: CASSEGQLTDTQYF. The chain has TRBV25-1 and TRBJ2-3; TRBD1 agrees at 7 bases. Trimming at V came to 6 bases and at J to 2 bases, leaving 5 bases not matched to a gene. Germline lookup yields CDR1 MGHDK and CDR2 SYGVNS. The CDR3 length is 14 residues.

On this clonotype itself: One end of the junction does not line up with germline, which may come from a read error. The chain joins TRBV4-1 to TRBJ2-1; tentatively, D is TRBD2 (5 bases). Per germline, CDR1 MGHRA and CDR2 YSYEKL. The CDR3 runs 14 residues. The CDR3 loop reads CASNQGPSLDEQFF. The CDR3 DNA is TGCGCCAGCAACCAAGGGCCTAGCTTGGATGAGCAGTTCTTC.

In its sample, this clonotype was seen many times. This chain joins TRBV5-1 and TRBJ2-7; 9 bases are shared with TRBD2. The CDR3 spans 15 residues. Germline trimming cut 1 base from V and 3 bases from J; bases unmatched to any gene: 5. Germline V gene lookup returns CDR1 SGHRS and CDR2 YFSETQ. CDR3 sequence reads: CASSLTGTSYYEQYF. CDR3 DNA: TGCGCCAGCAGCTTGACGGGGACTAGCTACTACGAGCAGTACTTC. Supplemented by reference TRBV5-1 and TRBJ2-7, the full variable domain reads KAGVTQTPRYLIKTRGQQVTLSCSPISGHRSVSWYQQTPGQGLQFLFEYFSETQRNKGNFPGRFSGRQFSNSRSEMNVSTLELGDSALYLCASSLTGTSYYEQYFGPGTRLTVT.

The sample holds a few counts of this clonotype. The chain combines TRBV9 with TRBJ2-3; 12 bases line up with TRBD2. The CDR3 is made up of 17 amino acids. J was trimmed by 2 bases and V by 1 base; bases with no gene match: 5. In germline, CDR1 is SGDLS, CDR2 YYNGEE. DNA of the CDR3: TGTGCCAGCAGCGTATCCCGGACTAGCGGGAACACAGATACGCAGTATTTT. It is translated as CASSVSRTSGNTDTQYF.

This clonotype has just a few counts. This sequence joins TRBV13 and TRBJ1-2; D not certain. The CDR3 is 14 amino acids. The germline V gene has CDR1 PRHDT and CDR2 FYEKMQ (reference sequence). V lost 6 bases, J lost 6 bases, and 17 bases lay in between. CDR3 protein: CASRLEIQADGYTF. The CDR3 bases are TGTGCCAGCAGGCTAGAAATTCAGGCGGATGGCTACACCTTC.

V is TRBV20-1 and J is TRBJ1-2; the match to TRBD1 covers 7 bases. V lost 6 bases to trimming and J lost 6 bases; unmatched junction nucleotides: 7. Per germline, CDR1 DFQATT and CDR2 SNEGSKA (reference sequence). The CDR3 runs to 12 residues. CDR3 amino acids: CSAPGQSNGYTF. The DNA for the CDR3 is TGCAGTGCCCCGGGACAGTCAAATGGCTACACCTTC.

The chain is built from TRBV5-1 and TRBJ2-3, with D perhaps TRBD1 (6 bases). Germline V gives CDR1 SGHRS, CDR2 YFSETQ. Trimming pared 4 bases from V and 3 bases from J, leaving 18 bases between. This CDR3 spans 16 amino acids. The CDR3 sequence: CASSLVSSGETDTQYF. The CDR3 nucleotides read TGCGCCAGCAGCCTGGTCAGCTCAGGGGAAACAGATACGCAGTATTTT.

The V gene is TRBV2, the J gene TRBJ1-2; a possible D gene is TRBD1 (5 bases). V was pared by 6 bases and J by 2 bases, with 13 bases between. The CDR3 has 14 residues. CDR1 and CDR2 (germline): SNHLY, FYNNEI. This chain's CDR3 is CASREGTVNYGYTF. DNA of the CDR3: TGTGCCAGCAGGGAGGGGACGGTGAACTATGGCTACACCTTC.

The gene calls are TRBV11-1 and TRBJ2-3, with no clear D. The V end lost 5 bases, the J end lost 2 bases, and 11 bases lay between the germline ends. CDR1 and CDR2 (germline): SGHAT, FQDESV (reference sequence). The CDR3 has 14 amino acids. The CDR3 loop reads CASSPEVFTDTQYF. CDR3 sequence (DNA): TGTGCCAGCAGCCCCGAAGTGTTCACAGATACGCAGTATTTT.

The chain links TRBV10-3 to TRBJ1-5, with a weak D call TRBD1 (5 bases). This CDR3 comprises 17 residues. V lost 0 bases, J lost 7 bases, and 19 bases lay in between. Germline V gene sequence: CDR1 ENHRY, CDR2 SYGVKD. The CDR3 spells CAISESRTRVGDQPQHF. DNA for the CDR3: TGTGCCATCAGTGAGTCGAGGACAAGGGTAGGAGACCAGCCCCAGCATTTT.

About this clonotype: Possible read error: a much larger clone is one base away. The rearrangement links TRBV7-9 to TRBJ2-3; D call uncertain. The V gene lost 3 bases and the J gene lost 3 bases, with 4 bases spanning the gap. The CDR3 runs to 12 residues. The V gene's germline CDR1 is SEHNR and CDR2 FQNEAQ (reference sequence). The CDR3 DNA sequence: TGTGCCAGCAGCTTGAAGACAGATACGCAGTATTTT. Its protein product is CASSLKTDTQYF.

As regards this clonotype: One base away lies a much larger clone, so this may be a sequencing read error. The V gene is TRBV10-3, the J gene TRBJ2-1, with D uncertain. The J call may not be correct, given that the DNA end is closer to TRBJ2-7. The CDR3 has 15 amino acids. Germline-derived CDR1 and CDR2 are ENHRY and SYGVKD. CDR3 DNA: TGTGCCATCAGTGAGCCGCCACACGGCTACAATGAGCAGTACTTC. It translates to CAISEPPHGYNEQYF.

In this sample, this clonotype turned up a few times. This rearrangement joins TRBV20-1 to TRBJ1-1, with D unresolved. The germline gives CDR1 DFQATT, CDR2 SNEGSKA (reference sequence). This CDR3 is built from 12 residues. V dropped 3 bases and J dropped 3 bases, with 8 bases sitting between them. The CDR3 nucleotides read TGCAGTGCTAGCCCCCCGGACACTGAAGCTTTCTTT. Translating gives CSASPPDTEAFF.

This chain connects TRBV19 to TRBJ1-1; TRBD1 might be the D (5 bases). Trimming took off 7 bases at V and 3 bases at J, with 15 bases between the two ends. The CDR3 totals 14 residues. The germline gives CDR1 LNHDA, CDR2 SQIVND (reference sequence). In nucleotides, the CDR3 is TGTGCCAGTAATCCGACAGTCGGGGACACTGAAGCTTTCTTT. Protein: CASNPTVGDTEAFF.

In its sample, this clonotype was seen a few times. The CDR3: CASTSAMGGVDNEQYF. For the CDR3, the DNA is TGTGCCAGCACCTCTGCCATGGGTGGAGTGGACAATGAGCAGTACTTC. The chain couples TRBV13 to TRBJ2-7; perhaps TRBD1 as D (5 bases). CDR1 and CDR2 from the germline V gene are PRHDT and FYEKMQ (reference sequence). The CDR3 sequence is 16 residues long. With 7 bases removed from V and 7 bases from J, the gap between germline ends came to 26 bases. Drawing the rest from reference TRBV13 and TRBJ2-7, the complete variable domain is AAGVIQSPRHLIKEKRETATLKCYPIPRHDTVYWYQQGPGQDPQFLISFYEKMQSDKGSIPDRFSAQQFSDYHSELNMSSLELGDSALYFCASTSAMGGVDNEQYFGPGTRLTVT.

This clonotype was seen at least ten times. This CDR3 reads CSAADRVWGNEQFF. The CDR3 bases are TGCAGTGCTGCCGACAGGGTATGGGGCAATGAGCAGTTCTTC. V gene TRBV20-1 combines with J gene TRBJ2-1, with 7 bases fitting TRBD1. The CDR3 totals 14 residues. V shed 5 bases, J shed 6 bases, and the junction held 10 bases outside the gene matches. Germline assignment: CDR1 DFQATT and CDR2 SNEGSKA (reference sequence).

This clonotype has a handful of counts. This rearrangement joins TRBV20-1 to TRBJ2-1; 7 positions agree with TRBD2. V was pared by 2 bases and J by 3 bases, with 10 bases of the junction left unmatched. Germline CDR1 is DFQATT and CDR2 is SNEGSKA (reference sequence). The CDR3 consists of 16 residues. The CDR3 loop reads CSARSGEDHFYNEQFF. CDR3 nucleotide sequence: TGCAGTGCTAGAAGCGGGGAGGACCACTTCTACAATGAGCAGTTCTTC.

This clonotype was counted at least ten times. V gene TRBV4-1 combines with J gene TRBJ1-4; D may be TRBD1 (6 bases). The CDR3 consists of 15 residues. The ends were cut back, 3 bases at V and 4 bases at J, with 12 bases in the middle. From germline, CDR1 is MGHRA and CDR2 YSYEKL. CDR3 in amino acids: CASSHPDRNNEKLFF. The CDR3 DNA sequence: TGCGCCAGCAGCCACCCCGACAGGAATAATGAAAAACTGTTTTTT.

This clonotype was seen just once. The V gene is TRBV9, the J gene TRBJ2-4; 8 positions agree with TRBD1. The J call may be mistaken, given a closer DNA end match to TRBJ2-7. The CDR3 sequence is 14 residues long. CDR1 SGDLS and CDR2 YYNGEE come from the germline V gene. In DNA, the CDR3 is TGTGCCAGCAGCGTAGGGGACAGGTCCTACGAGCAGTACTTC. The encoded protein is CASSVGDRSYEQYF.

This clonotype was counted at least ten times. The chain has TRBV27 and TRBJ2-5; the D call may be TRBD1 or TRBD2 (5 bases each). The V gene lost 2 bases and the J gene lost 0 bases, with 7 bases spanning the gap. Germline CDR1 reads MNHEY; CDR2 reads SMNVEV (reference sequence). The CDR3 covers 14 residues. The CDR3 loop is CASSLGGHQETQYF. The CDR3 DNA sequence: TGTGCCAGCAGTTTAGGGGGTCACCAAGAGACCCAGTACTTC.